One sample yielded the 11 T cell receptor beta chains listed below, sequenced in a study of T cell repertoires in cytomegalovirus infection. TCRdb independently ran MiXCR on the reads; one entry per CDR3 protein. The sample consists of 600,000 to 700,000 distinct CDR3 sequences, around a third of them appearing once. Antigens for these TCRs are unknown. Sequenced material: cultured PBMCs, taken from culture after CMV antigen stimulation. The receptors here all came from a human donor in good health (CMV status not recorded). Some clones in this sample may be carry-over from other donors' samples.

This clonotype was counted at least ten times. The chain employs TRBV12-3 or TRBV12-4 and TRBJ2-3; 13 bases match TRBD2. The CDR3 consists of 19 residues. Trimming removed 5 bases from V and 0 bases from J; junction bases left unmatched: 11. For the CDR3, the DNA is TGTGCCAGCAGTCCACACCCTGGGACTAGCGGGATAAGCACAGATACGCAGTATTTT. As protein: CASSPHPGTSGISTDTQYF.

The J gene is TRBJ2-7, the V gene TRBV2; either TRBD1 or TRBD2 may supply D (5 bases each). CDR3 length equals 13 residues. V was shortened by 8 bases and J by 6 bases, with 17 bases between the two germline ends. Germline CDR1 SNHLY, CDR2 FYNNEI. CDR3 in amino acids: CASSTGGGPEQYF. The CDR3 DNA sequence: TGTGCCAGCTCAACTGGGGGTGGTCCCGAGCAGTACTTC.

CDR3 coding DNA: TGTGCCAGCAGTAGAACAGGGTACAGTGAAGCTTTCTTT. Residues: CASSRTGYSEAFF. The rearrangement links TRBV6-5 to TRBJ1-1, with D maybe TRBD1 (6 bases). The germline V gene has CDR1 MNHEY and CDR2 SVGAGI. CDR3 size: 13 residues. Trimming took off 5 bases at V and 7 bases at J, with 14 bases between the two ends.

This clonotype was counted between two and nine times. The chain carries TRBV12-3 or TRBV12-4 and TRBJ1-4, with D unresolved. There are 13 residues in the CDR3. The V gene lost 3 bases and the J gene lost 10 bases, with 12 bases spanning the gap. CDR3 DNA sequence: TGTGCCAGCAGTTTCGGGGAACAGCCAAAACTGTTTTTT. Translated, it gives CASSFGEQPKLFF.

This chain links TRBV7-6 with TRBJ2-2, with D perhaps being TRBD1 or TRBD2 (5 bases each). V gave up 6 bases and J gave up 7 bases, with 21 bases separating them. There are 16 residues in the CDR3. Germline V gene sequence: CDR1 SGHVS, CDR2 FNYEAQ. CDR3: CASRSQPGTAVGELFF. The CDR3 DNA is TGTGCCAGCAGATCACAACCCGGGACGGCCGTCGGGGAGCTGTTTTTT.

V and J are TRBV7-2 and TRBJ1-1; D remains unclear. V dropped 1 base and J dropped 3 bases, with 15 bases sitting between them. The CDR3 is 16 amino acids. CDR1 and CDR2 (germline): SGHTA, FQGNSA. The CDR3 spells CASSLGVTRWDTEAFF. CDR3 sequence (DNA): TGTGCCAGCAGCTTAGGGGTAACTCGCTGGGACACTGAAGCTTTCTTT.

The chain links TRBV28 to TRBJ2-7; D possibly uses TRBD1 or TRBD2 (6 bases each). The V and J ends lost 8 bases and 3 bases respectively, with 17 bases between them. This CDR3 contains 14 residues. Germline-derived CDR1 and CDR2 are MDHEN and SYDVKM. This chain's CDR3 is CASASGGLLYEQYF. CDR3 nucleotide sequence: TGTGCCAGCGCATCTGGGGGGCTCCTCTACGAGCAGTACTTC.

V gene TRBV28 combines with J gene TRBJ2-1; 7 positions agree with TRBD1. Germline V CDR1 and CDR2: MDHEN, SYDVKM. This CDR3 is built from 16 residues. Trimming removed 5 bases from V and 0 bases from J; junction bases left unmatched: 7. CDR3 nucleotide sequence: TGTGCCAGCAGTCCTACAGGGGCCAGCTCCTACAATGAGCAGTTCTTC. It is translated as CASSPTGASSYNEQFF.

This rearrangement joins TRBV7-9 to TRBJ1-2; 7 bases agree with TRBD1. The trim removed 4 bases at V and 3 bases at J, leaving 11 bases unmatched. This CDR3 has 16 residues. CDR1 is SEHNR and CDR2 is FQNEAQ in the germline V gene (reference sequence). CDR3 DNA sequence: TGTGCCAGCAGCTACCCTCGGCAGGGGGGAGACTATGGCTACACCTTC. Translation: CASSYPRQGGDYGYTF.

The V and J genes are TRBV4-1 and TRBJ2-5, with a weak D call TRBD1 (5 bases). V was trimmed by 1 base and J by 4 bases, leaving 13 bases between them. CDR1 is MGHRA and CDR2 is YSYEKL in the germline V gene. This CDR3 region has 15 residues. For the CDR3, the DNA is TGCGCCAGCAGCCAAGTGTCGCGACAGCGAGAGACCCAGTACTTC. It encodes CASSQVSRQRETQYF.

This clonotype was counted only a few times. CDR3 residues: CASSYPAGKISSNQPQHF. The CDR3 DNA follows: TGTGCCAGCAGTTACCCCGCCGGGAAAATATCAAGCAATCAGCCCCAGCATTTT. V and J are TRBV6-2 or TRBV6-3 and TRBJ1-5; D is ambiguous. The CDR3 spans 18 residues. CDR1 and CDR2 from the germline V gene are MNHEY and SVGEGT. The V gene lost 2 bases and the J gene lost 1 base, with 18 bases spanning the gap.